This passage covers 4 T cell receptor beta chains from one sample sequenced in a study of blood T cell repertoires in COVID-19. Generated by immunoSEQ multiplex PCR, the TCRdb table keeps only in-frame clones and is missing some. The table shows 250,000 to 300,000 clones, with roughly 80% occurring only once. Sequencing was done on a sample of peripheral blood. These receptors all come from a man aged 55 to 69 who had recovered from COVID-19.

The chain couples TRBV19 to TRBJ1-1, with 8 bases lining up with TRBD1. The junction had 8 bases not matched to a gene; V was cut back by 7 bases and J by 4 bases. Germline V gene lookup returns CDR1 LNHDA and CDR2 SQIVND (reference sequence). The CDR3 loop spans 14 amino acids. The CDR3, as DNA: TGTGCCAGTACCGTGGACAGGGTTGCCACTGAAGCTTTCTTT. This sequence encodes CASTVDRVATEAFF. The variable domain in full, completed from reference TRBV19 and TRBJ1-1, reads DGGITQSPKYLFRKEGQNVTLSCEQNLNHDAMYWYRQDPGQGLRLIYYSQIVNDFQKGDIAEGYSVSREKKESFPLTVTSAQKNPTAFYLCASTVDRVATEAFFGQGTRLTVV.

The chain carries TRBV7-2 and TRBJ2-5, with TRBD2 as a possible D gene (5 bases). Trimming shortened V by 1 base and J by 5 bases, and 11 bases separated the two germline ends. The germline V gene encodes CDR1 SGHTA and CDR2 FQGNSA. The CDR3 length is 14 residues. CDR3 amino acids: CASSLGLRVETQYF. In DNA form, the CDR3 reads TGTGCCAGCAGCTTAGGCTTGAGGGTCGAGACCCAGTACTTC.

The V and J genes are TRBV28 and TRBJ2-5, with D possibly matching TRBD1 (5 bases). V lost 6 bases and J 2 bases, leaving 13 bases between the germline ends. This CDR3 comprises 14 residues. The germline V gene encodes CDR1 MDHEN and CDR2 SYDVKM. CDR3 sequence (DNA): TGTGCCAGCAGACGACAGACCCCACAAGAGACCCAGTACTTC. Translating gives CASRRQTPQETQYF. The full variable domain, in which reference TRBV28 and TRBJ2-5 provide the parts outside the CDR3, is DVKVTQSSRYLVKRTGEKVFLECVQDMDHENMFWYRQDPGLGLRLIYFSYDVKMKEKGDIPEGYSVSREKKERFSLILESASTNQTSMYLCASRRQTPQETQYFGPGTRLLVL.

The CDR3 spells CASSLPLRTSGSHNEQFF. The CDR3 DNA sequence: TGTGCCAGCAGCTTACCTCTCCGGACTAGCGGGAGCCACAATGAGCAGTTCTTC. The V call is TRBV7-9, the J call TRBJ2-1, with 13 bases matching TRBD2. CDR3 length: 18 amino acids. Trimming cost V 2 bases and J 5 bases; bases outside gene matches: 9. The V gene's germline CDR1 is SEHNR and CDR2 FQNEAQ (reference sequence).